Presented here are 2 T cell receptor beta chains from one specimen sequenced in a study of response to subunit inactivated influenza vaccine. TCRdb fed the RT-PCR reads into MiXCR, producing one record per CDR3 protein. The table lists just over 300,000 distinct CDR3 sequences, 20% to 25% of them singletons. The sample was PBMCs from blood, taken around 22 months after vaccination. Source of these receptors: a man in his fifties or sixties who received an inactivated influenza vaccine.

This clonotype was counted many times. The chain couples TRBV12-3 or TRBV12-4 to TRBJ1-5; 10 bases map to TRBD1. V gave up 6 bases and J gave up 0 bases; unmatched junction bases: 2. The CDR3 contains 15 residues. This chain's CDR3 is CASRGQGYSNQPQHF. The CDR3 nucleotides read TGTGCCAGCAGGGGACAGGGGTATAGCAATCAGCCCCAGCATTTT.

A single count supports this clonotype. This chain connects TRBV19 to TRBJ2-7, with TRBD1 matching over 8 bases. After removal of 6 bases from V and 0 bases from J, the junction contained 7 bases not matched to a gene. The CDR3 is 15 amino acids. Germline V gene data show CDR1 as LNHDA and CDR2 as SQIVND (reference sequence). In nucleotides, the CDR3 is TGTGCCAGTAGAAGGACAGGGCAAAGCTCCTACGAGCAGTACTTC. Translated, it gives CASRRTGQSSYEQYF.